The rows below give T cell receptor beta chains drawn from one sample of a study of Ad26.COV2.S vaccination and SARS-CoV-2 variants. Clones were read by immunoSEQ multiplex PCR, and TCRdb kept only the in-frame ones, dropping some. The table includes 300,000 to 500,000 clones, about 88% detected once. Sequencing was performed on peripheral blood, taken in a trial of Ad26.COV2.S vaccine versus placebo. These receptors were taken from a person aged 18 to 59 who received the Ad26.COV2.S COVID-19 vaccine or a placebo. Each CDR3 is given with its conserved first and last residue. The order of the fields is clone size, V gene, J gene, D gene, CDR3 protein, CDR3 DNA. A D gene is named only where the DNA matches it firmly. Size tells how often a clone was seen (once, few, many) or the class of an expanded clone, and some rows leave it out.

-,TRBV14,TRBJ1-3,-,CASSQGHYSGNTIYF,TGTGCCAGCAGCCAAGGTCACTACTCTGGAAACACCATATATTTT
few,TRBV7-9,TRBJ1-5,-,CASSLGQGGGQPQHF,TGTGCCAGCAGCTTAGGTCAGGGTGGTGGTCAGCCCCAGCATTTT
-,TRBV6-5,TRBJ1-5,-,CASSYSVVNQPQHF,TGTGCCAGCAGTTACTCGGTGGTGAATCAGCCCCAGCATTTT
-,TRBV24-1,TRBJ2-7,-,CATSEGGRDPYEQYF,TGTGCCACCAGTGAAGGGGGGCGGGACCCCTACGAGCAGTACTTC
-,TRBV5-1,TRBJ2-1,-,CASSGSSSYNEQFF,TGCGCCAGCAGTGGCAGTAGCTCCTACAATGAGCAGTTCTTC
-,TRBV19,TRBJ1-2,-,CASSIGGNNYGYTF,TGTGCCAGTAGTATTGGGGGAAACAACTATGGCTACACCTTC
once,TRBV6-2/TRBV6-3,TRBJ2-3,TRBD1,CASSPGRDRATDTQYF,TGTGCCAGCAGCCCAGGCCGGGACAGGGCGACAGATACGCAGTATTTT
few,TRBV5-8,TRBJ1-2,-,CASSLNSPGYTF,TGTGCCAGCAGCTTAAACTCTCCTGGCTACACCTTC
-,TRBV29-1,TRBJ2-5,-,CSVDAGYETQYF,TGCAGCGTTGACGCGGGTTACGAGACCCAGTACTTC
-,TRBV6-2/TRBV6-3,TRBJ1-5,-,CASSPHLPGQPQHF,TGTGCCAGCAGCCCGCACCTTCCGGGTCAGCCCCAGCATTTT
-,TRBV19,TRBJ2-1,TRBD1,CASMQGAHHEQFF,TGTGCCAGTATGCAGGGGGCGCACCATGAGCAGTTCTTC
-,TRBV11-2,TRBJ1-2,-,CASSLGTYKKPMGYTF,TGTGCCAGCAGCTTAGGGACCTACAAAAAGCCTATGGGCTACACCTTC
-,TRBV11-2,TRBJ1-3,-,CASSLVKGRGNTIYF,TGTGCCAGCAGCTTAGTTAAGGGTCGTGGAAACACCATATATTTT
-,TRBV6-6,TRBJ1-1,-,CASSYSGSRGNTEAFF,TGTGCCAGCAGTTACTCGGGAAGCAGGGGGAACACTGAAGCTTTCTTT
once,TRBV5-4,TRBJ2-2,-,CASSLMGGGTGELFF,TGTGCCAGCAGCTTGATGGGGGGAGGTACCGGGGAGCTGTTTTTT
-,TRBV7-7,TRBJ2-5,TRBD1,CASSLASQGAWETQYF,TGTGCCAGCAGCTTAGCATCACAGGGGGCCTGGGAGACCCAGTACTTC
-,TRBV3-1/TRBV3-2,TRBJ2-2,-,CASYNSGELFF,TGTGCCAGCTATAATTCCGGGGAGCTGTTTTTT
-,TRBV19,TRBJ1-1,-,CASTPGGGMVTEAFF,TGTGCCAGTACCCCTGGGGGGGGGATGGTGACTGAAGCTTTCTTT
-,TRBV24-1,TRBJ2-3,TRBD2,CATSAGERGGTDTQYF,TGTGCCACCAGTGCGGGGGAGCGGGGGGGCACAGATACGCAGTATTTT
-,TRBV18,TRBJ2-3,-,CASESGGEDTQYF,TGTGCCAGCGAGTCAGGGGGGGAAGATACGCAGTATTTT
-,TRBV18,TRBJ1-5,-,CASSPEGVPNQPQHF,TGTGCCAGCTCACCGGAGGGGGTACCCAATCAGCCCCAGCATTTT
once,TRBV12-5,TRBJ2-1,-,CASGPPSNYNEQFF,TGTGCTAGTGGTCCCCCTTCGAATTACAATGAGCAGTTCTTC
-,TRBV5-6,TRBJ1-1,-,CASSWGLGLNTEAFF,TGTGCCAGCAGCTGGGGGCTCGGGTTGAACACTGAAGCTTTCTTT
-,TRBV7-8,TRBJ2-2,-,CASTLLFANTGELFF,TGTGCCAGCACCCTACTCTTCGCGAACACCGGGGAGCTGTTTTTT
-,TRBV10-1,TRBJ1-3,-,CASALDSGNTIYF,TGCGCCAGCGCCCTCGACTCTGGAAACACCATATATTTT
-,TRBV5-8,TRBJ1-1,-,CASSFGRQGASTEAFF,TGTGCCAGCAGCTTCGGCAGACAAGGGGCGAGCACTGAAGCTTTCTTT
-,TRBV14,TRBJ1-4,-,CASSRLLLGNEKLFF,TGTGCCAGCAGCCGCTTATTATTGGGGAATGAAAAACTGTTTTTT
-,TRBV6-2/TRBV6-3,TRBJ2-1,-,CASSYSLPTVGAAGEQFF,TGTGCCAGCAGTTACAGTCTGCCGACCGTGGGGGCGGCGGGCGAGCAGTTCTTC
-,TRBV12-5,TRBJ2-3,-,CAKGTDPKTQYF,TGTGCTAAAGGGACGGACCCCAAAACGCAGTATTTT
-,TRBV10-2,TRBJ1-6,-,CASAGSRNSPLHF,TGCGCCAGCGCGGGCAGCCGGAATTCACCCCTCCACTTT
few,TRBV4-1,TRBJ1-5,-,CASSQDLMGNQPQHF,TGCGCCAGCAGCCAAGATCTCATGGGGAATCAGCCCCAGCATTTT
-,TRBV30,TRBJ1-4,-,CAWTRGTNEKLFF,TGTGCCTGGACCAGGGGAACTAATGAAAAACTGTTTTTT
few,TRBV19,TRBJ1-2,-,CASKRQEGFYGYTF,TGTGCCAGTAAAAGGCAGGAAGGGTTCTATGGCTACACCTTC
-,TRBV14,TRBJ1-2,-,CASSQISLGEGANYGYTF,TGTGCCAGCAGCCAAATCTCTCTGGGGGAAGGAGCTAACTATGGCTACACCTTC
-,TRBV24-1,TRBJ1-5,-,CATSQGSSGGPQHF,TGTGCCACCAGTCAAGGATCCTCTGGGGGGCCCCAGCATTTT
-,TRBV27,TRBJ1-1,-,CASSSGWNTEAFF,TGTGCCAGCAGTTCAGGTTGGAACACTGAAGCTTTCTTT
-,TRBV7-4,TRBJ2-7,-,CASSIPGGTGSYEQYF,TGTGCCAGCAGCATACCAGGGGGGACTGGTTCCTACGAGCAGTACTTC
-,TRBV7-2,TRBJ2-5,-,CASSLGQARETQYF,TGTGCCAGCAGCTTAGGCCAGGCCAGAGAGACCCAGTACTTC
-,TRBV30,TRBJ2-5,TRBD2,CAWTNGGLGEETQYF,TGTGCCTGGACCAACGGGGGACTAGGGGAAGAGACCCAGTACTTC
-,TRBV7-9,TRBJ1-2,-,CASSLAQGGGNYGYTF,TGTGCCAGCAGCTTAGCCCAAGGGGGGGGAAACTATGGCTACACCTTC